The 6 T cell receptor beta chains below all came from one sample that was sequenced in a study of T cells after posttransplantation cyclophosphamide. Using immunoSEQ multiplex PCR, the repertoire was profiled, and TCRdb retains in-frame clones only, with some absent. Altogether roughly 25,000 clones are present, roughly 88% being singletons, with the ten largest covering roughly 6.3%. The material sequenced was PBMCs. Receptors were obtained from a woman aged 60-75 years with a blood cancer, CMV-positive, and with a related stem cell donor.

This sequence joins TRBV19 and TRBJ2-5; TRBD1 matches 11 bases. CDR3 length: 15 amino acids. Per germline, CDR1 LNHDA and CDR2 SQIVND (reference sequence). Trimming took 4 bases from V and 6 from J; bases not matched to a gene: 7. CDR3 sequence reads: CASSSGQGAQKTQYF. Written as DNA, the CDR3 is TGTGCCAGTAGTAGCGGACAGGGGGCGCAGAAGACCCAGTACTTC.

The chain joins TRBV4-2 to TRBJ2-7, with D perhaps TRBD1 (6 bases). The V gene's germline CDR1 is LGHNA and CDR2 YNFKEQ. Trimming removed 3 bases from V and 0 bases from J, with 9 bases in between. The CDR3 contains 14 residues. This CDR3 reads CASSQGASSYEQYF. The DNA for the CDR3 is TGTGCCAGCAGCCAGGGGGCCAGCTCCTACGAGCAGTACTTC.

The CDR3 loop is CAAGQSNTGELFF. CDR3 nucleotides: TGTGCCGCGGGGCAGTCGAACACCGGGGAGCTGTTTTTT. The chain joins TRBV7-9 to TRBJ2-2, with a tentative D call TRBD2 (6 bases). Germline lookup yields CDR1 SEHNR and CDR2 FQNEAQ (reference sequence). Trimming shortened V by 11 bases and J by 0 bases, and 10 bases separated the two germline ends. The CDR3 runs to 13 residues.

The chain combines TRBV2 with TRBJ2-2; 10 bases match TRBD1. The CDR3 has 15 amino acids. The germline V gene has CDR1 SNHLY and CDR2 FYNNEI. V gave up 5 bases and J gave up 7 bases; unmatched junction bases: 7. CDR3 loop: CASSKGQGVVGELFF. CDR3 in DNA: TGTGCCAGCAGTAAAGGACAGGGGGTGGTCGGGGAGCTGTTTTTT.

V usage is TRBV2 and J usage is TRBJ2-2, with D possibly matching TRBD1 (5 bases). The ends were cut back, 5 bases at V and 6 bases at J, with 13 bases in the middle. CDR1 is SNHLY, CDR2 FYNNEI, per germline. This CDR3 is built from 14 residues. CDR3 residues: CASSFRDTPGELFF. CDR3 sequence (DNA): TGTGCCAGCAGTTTCAGGGATACCCCCGGGGAGCTGTTTTTT. The full variable domain, completed using reference TRBV2 and TRBJ2-2, is EPEVTQTPSHQVTQMGQEVILRCVPISNHLYFYWYRQILGQKVEFLVSFYNNEISEKSEIFDDQFSVERPDGSNFTLKIRSTKLEDSAMYFCASSFRDTPGELFFGEGSRLTVL.

V usage is TRBV7-9 and J usage is TRBJ1-1; no definite D call. Per germline, CDR1 SEHNR and CDR2 FQNEAQ (reference sequence). V was cut by 5 bases and J by 5 bases, with 18 bases left in between. This CDR3 has 15 amino acids. The CDR3 here is CASSNNPGTRTEAFF. Written as DNA, the CDR3 is TGTGCCAGCAGCAACAATCCGGGAACTAGGACTGAAGCTTTCTTT.